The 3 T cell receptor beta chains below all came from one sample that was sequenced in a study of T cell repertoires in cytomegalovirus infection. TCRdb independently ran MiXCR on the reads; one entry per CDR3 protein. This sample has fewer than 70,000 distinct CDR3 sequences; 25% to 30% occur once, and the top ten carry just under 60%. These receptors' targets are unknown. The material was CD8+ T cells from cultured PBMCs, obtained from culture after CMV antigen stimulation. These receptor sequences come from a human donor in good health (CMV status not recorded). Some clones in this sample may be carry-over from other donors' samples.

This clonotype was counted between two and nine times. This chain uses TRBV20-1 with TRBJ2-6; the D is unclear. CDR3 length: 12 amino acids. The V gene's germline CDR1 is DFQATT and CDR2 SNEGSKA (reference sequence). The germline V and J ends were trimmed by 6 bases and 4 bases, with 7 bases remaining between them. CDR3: CSARRGANVLTF. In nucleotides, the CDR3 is TGCAGTGCCCGAAGGGGGGCCAACGTCCTGACTTTC.

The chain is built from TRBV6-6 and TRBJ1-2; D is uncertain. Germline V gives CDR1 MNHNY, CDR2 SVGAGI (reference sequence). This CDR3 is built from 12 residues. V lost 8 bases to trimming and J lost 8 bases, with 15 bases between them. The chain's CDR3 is CASRGDSGGYTF. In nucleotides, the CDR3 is TGTGCCAGCCGCGGGGATTCGGGGGGCTACACCTTC.

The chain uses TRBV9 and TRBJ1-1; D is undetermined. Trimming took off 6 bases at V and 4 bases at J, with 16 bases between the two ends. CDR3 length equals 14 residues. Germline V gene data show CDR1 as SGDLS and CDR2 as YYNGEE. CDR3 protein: CASNGGHLGTEAFF. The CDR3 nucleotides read TGTGCCAGCAACGGCGGCCATCTGGGCACTGAAGCTTTCTTT. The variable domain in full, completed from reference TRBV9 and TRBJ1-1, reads DSGVTQTPKHLITATGQRVTLRCSPRSGDLSVYWYQQSLDQGLQFLIQYYNGEERAKGNILERFSAQQFPDLHSELNLSSLELGDSALYFCASNGGHLGTEAFFGQGTRLTVV.